The source of this TCR beta chain is a study of blood T cells in healthy people across ages (dated by TCRdb to 2014 to 2015). Regarding the complete study: In model experiments, roughly one uniquely barcoded TCR beta cDNA molecule per two T cells was captured by template switching. To track age-related changes in TCR beta repertoire diversity, the study relied on deep sequencing normalized with unique cDNA molecular identifiers. Four age groups were formed from the donors: young (average roughly 15 years), middle-aged (approximately 40), aged (roughly 59) and long-lived (roughly 88). The study analyzed two additional independent replicas of 1 million unique cDNA reads from the same blood draw for two donors, one aged 18 to 29 and one aged 80 or older. Study-level results and caveats: Because donor CMV infection status was unknown, age-related changes in expanded clonotypes were potentially confounded. As age increased, observed TCR beta diversity per million T cells dropped in a roughly linear way, and a significant reduction was already evident by age approximately 40. Because profiling used bulk unsorted PBMCs, naive and antigen-experienced compartments could not be compared conclusively. Compared with the aged group, more naive CD4+ T cells, fewer expanded clones and increased TCR diversity were shown by the long-lived group, suggesting age selection. The percentage of naive T cells measured by flow cytometry correlated strongly with observed TCR beta diversity. Estimates of total diversity based on one million sequenced T cells were regarded as lower bounds and as underestimates.

This clonotype was detected many times. The antigen it recognizes is unknown. Within one base of it there is no much larger clone, and no base qualities were kept. Spanning cysteine to phenylalanine, the CDR3 consists of 14 amino acids. CDR3 DNA is the only sequence kept; it has 42 bases, read in frame from the first base. The CDR1 and CDR2 encoded by the germline V gene are SGHDT and YYEEEE. Cut back by 7 bases and 2 bases, the V and J ends lie 16 bases apart. Libraries were built with 5' RACE. The reads were generated on an Illumina HiSeq 2500. A second PCR of roughly 6 to 12 cycles was performed with a sample-barcoded 5' primer and a J-beta primer mix. A unique molecular identifier was introduced onto each TCR beta cDNA molecule by a template-switch 5' adaptor carrying 12 random nucleotides. Each sample yielded at least 2.5 million CDR3-containing paired-end reads. First-strand cDNA synthesis was performed from all RNA using the Mint cDNA synthesis kit, with priming by a TRBC-specific oligonucleotide. Following uracil-DNA glycosylase treatment, a first 18-cycle PCR with universal primers M1SS and BC2_uni_R was performed on all cDNA. Per the original workflow: For normalization, 1 million high-quality reads, each with a distinct molecular identifier, were randomly selected from each sample. Reads sharing molecular identifiers were discarded rather than binned into consensus sequences. MiTCR, with a Q25 quality threshold and the strictest error-elimination algorithm, was used for CDR3 identification, clonotype clustering and error correction. Lower-bound total TCR beta diversity was estimated with a nonparametric unseen species model using Euler transformation. The public reads were reanalyzed by TCRdb: fastp trimming at Q25, MiXCR alignment, in-frame beta chains only. Each CDR3 protein appears once, grouped with its most common genes and DNA. The V and J calls and clone size come from TCRdb's table, not from the authors' own analysis. In all, the sample holds 550,000 to 650,000 distinct CDR3 sequences, and about 29% of those were seen once. Over 3.5% of the sample is in the top ten clones.

Donors were a few dozen systemically healthy Caucasian individuals from Russia aged roughly 6 to 100 years. Approximately 10 milliliters of peripheral blood were collected from each donor into EDTA-treated Vacutainer tubes. Ficoll-Paque density-gradient centrifugation was used to isolate PBMCs, with at least 6 million per sample. Trizol reagent was used to extract total RNA from PBMCs, with at least 6 micrograms per sample. For every donor, an aliquot of PBMCs went through flow cytometry to measure the percentages of naive CD45RAhigh/CD27high T cells. This sample was also put to use in a study of T cells of mothers and their children. The second investigation adds: The donors were nine systemically healthy Caucasian individuals, made up of three mothers and their six children. cDNA synthesis used all of the extracted RNA, with roughly 1.6 ug of RNA in each 15 ul reaction. In the second PCR, the M1S primer added sample barcodes and 2-4 random nucleotides. Over 8.5 million TCR beta CDR3 reads were obtained for each mother, and 2.5 million to 3 million reads were obtained for each child. In both related and unrelated pairs, thymic selection shapes the output of TCR recombination in a similar way, with inherited differences having only a minor effect. Normalized repertoire overlap was always found to be slightly, but never significantly, higher in related mother-child pairs than in unrelated mother-child pairs. Persistent microchimeric T cell clones were not detected, at a sensitivity of 95 to 100 clones per million clonotypes. In the study, deep NGS was used to compare the TCR beta repertoires of mothers and children, and features distinguishing related mother-child pairs from unrelated individuals were sought. Mothers averaged 40 +/- 4 years of age and children averaged about 10 +/- 4 years. After adapters were ligated using NEBNext reagents, the libraries underwent 100+100 nt paired-end sequencing on an Illumina HiSeq 2000. To prevent cross-contamination, the mother and child libraries were prepared a month apart and were sequenced in separate runs. For each donor, somewhere between 500,000 and 2,000,000 distinct TCR beta clonotypes were identified. Naive TCR beta clonotypes were estimated from low-frequency clonotypes matched to each donor's FACS-determined naive share, without sorting.

The TCR comes from a boy younger than 10 in good health. Material: blood. This sequence uses TRBV5-6 and TRBJ2-7, with the D gene not clear enough to name. The nucleotide sequence is given as TGTGCCAGCTCTCATGAGCTAGGAGCCTACGAGCAGTACTTC. It translates as CASSHELGAYEQYF.